This T cell receptor beta chain appears in the sequencing data of a study of OX40 agonist ivuxolimab in advanced cancers. Turning to the study itself: Three patients got partial responses; one had hepatocellular carcinoma and two had cutaneous melanoma.

This CDR3 comprises 18 residues. The ends lost 1 base at V and 5 bases at J; junction bases unmatched: 13. CDR1 is SGDLS, CDR2 YYNGEE, per germline. Some clones are missing from TCRdb's copy, which holds only in-frame ones; the method was immunoSEQ multiplex PCR. The table lists tens of thousands of clones, 90% to 95% of them singletons. Sequenced material: CD4+ or CD8+ T cells sorted from blood, taken in a trial of the OX40 agonist ivuxolimab. The chain employs TRBV9 and TRBJ1-2, with 11 nucleotides matching TRBD1. The receptor's source is an adult with an advanced solid tumor such as melanoma, head and neck, liver or kidney cancer. Here the CDR3 reads CASSVSLDRGPGLYGYTF. Written as DNA, the CDR3 is TGTGCCAGCAGCGTATCCTTGGACAGGGGGCCGGGGTTGTATGGCTACACCTTC.